This TCR beta chain stems from a study of T cells in Graves' hyperthyroidism and ophthalmopathy. The TCR beta CDR3 regions underwent amplification using RNA transcripts as the source. TCR CDR3 underwent first-round RT-PCR with the HTBI primer set. TCRdb processed the multiplex PCR reads anew with MiXCR; each CDR3 protein has one entry. This table has 350,000 or so distinct CDR3 sequences, about a sixth appearing once. Germline lookup yields CDR1 MDHEN and CDR2 SYDVKM. V lost 5 bases and J lost 3, with 14 bases in between. This CDR3 has 14 amino acids. The rearrangement uses TRBV28 and TRBJ2-7; TRBD2 might be the D (6 bases). This clonotype was obtained from a woman between 35 and 50 years old with Graves' ophthalmopathy. Source material: blood. DNA of the CDR3: TGTGCCAGCAGTGAATTTGAAGCGGGCTACGAGCAGTACTTC. Protein product: CASSEFEAGYEQYF. The full variable domain, in which reference TRBV28 and TRBJ2-7 provide the parts outside the CDR3, is DVKVTQSSRYLVKRTGEKVFLECVQDMDHENMFWYRQDPGLGLRLIYFSYDVKMKEKGDIPEGYSVSREKKERFSLILESASTNQTSMYLCASSEFEAGYEQYFGPGTRLTVT.